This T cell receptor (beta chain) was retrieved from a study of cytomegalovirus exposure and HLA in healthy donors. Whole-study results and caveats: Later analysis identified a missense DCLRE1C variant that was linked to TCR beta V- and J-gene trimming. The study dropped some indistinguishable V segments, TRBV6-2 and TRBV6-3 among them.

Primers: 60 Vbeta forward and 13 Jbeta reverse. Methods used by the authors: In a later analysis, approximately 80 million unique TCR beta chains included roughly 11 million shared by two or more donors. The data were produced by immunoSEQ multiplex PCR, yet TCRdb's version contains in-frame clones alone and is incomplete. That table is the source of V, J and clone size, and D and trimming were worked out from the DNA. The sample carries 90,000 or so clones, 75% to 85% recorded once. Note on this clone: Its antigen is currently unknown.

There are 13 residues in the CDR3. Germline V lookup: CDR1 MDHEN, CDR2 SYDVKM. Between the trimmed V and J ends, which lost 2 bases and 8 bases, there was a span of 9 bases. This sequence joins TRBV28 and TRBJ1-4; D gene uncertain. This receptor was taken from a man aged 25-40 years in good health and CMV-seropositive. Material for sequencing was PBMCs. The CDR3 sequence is CASSLPMAEKLFF. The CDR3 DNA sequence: TGTGCCAGCAGTTTACCGATGGCCGAAAAACTGTTTTTT.